This T cell receptor beta chain appears in the sequencing data of a study of T cells after yellow fever vaccination. This clonotype turned up a few times. Germline trimming cut 5 bases from V and 4 bases from J; bases unmatched to any gene: 7. Looked up from germline, CDR1 is SGHAT and CDR2 is FQNNGV. The length of the CDR3 is 14 residues. MiXCR, applied by TCRdb to the 5' RACE reads, yields one record per CDR3 protein. The table lists 120,000 or so distinct CDR3 sequences, around 15% of them singletons. Material: CD8+ T cells sorted from PBMCs, obtained 5 days after the yellow fever booster vaccination. The chain employs TRBV11-2 and TRBJ1-1, with TRBD1 identical over 7 bases. The TCR was taken from a man younger than 30 who received the YFV17D yellow fever vaccine. This chain's CDR3 is CASSPTGPGTEAFF. The CDR3 DNA sequence: TGTGCCAGCAGCCCGACAGGGCCCGGCACTGAAGCTTTCTTT.